The clone carrying this TCR beta chain occurred many times. The data derive from a study of T cells in Graves' hyperthyroidism and ophthalmopathy. Patients were excluded because of uncontrolled infection, other autoimmune disease, pregnancy or lactation. Orbital computed tomography and thyroid ultrasound, together with serum TRAb and thyroxine and clinical symptoms, were used for diagnoses. Trimming at V came to 4 bases and at J to 3 bases, leaving 5 bases not matched to a gene. Looked up from germline, CDR1 is SGHTS and CDR2 is YDEGEE. The CDR3 has 15 amino acids. There were TCR beta CDR3 regions amplified from RNA transcripts. The TCR CDR3 first-round RT-PCR relied on the HTBI primer set. A single record per CDR3 protein comes from TCRdb applying MiXCR to the multiplex PCR reads. The data show some 370,000 distinct CDR3 sequences, around 15% seen once.

Sequencing was done on a sample of blood. The rearrangement joins TRBV5-8 to TRBJ2-7, with 12 positions matching TRBD2. The clonotype comes from a man aged 45-65 years with Graves' ophthalmopathy. As DNA, the CDR3 is TGTGCCAGCAGCACCGGACTAGCGGGGAACTACGAGCAGTACTTC. Residues: CASSTGLAGNYEQYF.